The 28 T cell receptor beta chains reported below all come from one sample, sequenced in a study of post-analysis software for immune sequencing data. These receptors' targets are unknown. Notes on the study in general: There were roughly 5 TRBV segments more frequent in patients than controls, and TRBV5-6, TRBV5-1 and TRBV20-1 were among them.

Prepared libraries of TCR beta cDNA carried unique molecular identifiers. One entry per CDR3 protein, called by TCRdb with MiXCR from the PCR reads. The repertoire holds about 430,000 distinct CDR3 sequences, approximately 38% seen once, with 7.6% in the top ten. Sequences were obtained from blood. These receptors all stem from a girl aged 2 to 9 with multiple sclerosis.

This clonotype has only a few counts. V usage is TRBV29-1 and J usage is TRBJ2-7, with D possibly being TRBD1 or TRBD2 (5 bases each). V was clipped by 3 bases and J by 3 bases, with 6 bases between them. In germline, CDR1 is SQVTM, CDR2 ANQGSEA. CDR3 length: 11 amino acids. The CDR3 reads CSVEGDYEQYF. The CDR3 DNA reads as TGCAGCGTTGAGGGGGACTACGAGCAGTACTTC.

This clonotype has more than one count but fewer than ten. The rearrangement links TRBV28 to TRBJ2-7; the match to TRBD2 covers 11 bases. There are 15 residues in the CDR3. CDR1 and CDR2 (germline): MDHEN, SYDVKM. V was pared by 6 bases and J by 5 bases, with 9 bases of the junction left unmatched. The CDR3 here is CASSFISGRVNEQYF. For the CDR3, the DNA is TGTGCCAGCAGCTTTATTAGCGGGAGGGTCAACGAGCAGTACTTC. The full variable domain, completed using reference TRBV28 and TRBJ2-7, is DVKVTQSSRYLVKRTGEKVFLECVQDMDHENMFWYRQDPGLGLRLIYFSYDVKMKEKGDIPEGYSVSREKKERFSLILESASTNQTSMYLCASSFISGRVNEQYFGPGTRLTVT.

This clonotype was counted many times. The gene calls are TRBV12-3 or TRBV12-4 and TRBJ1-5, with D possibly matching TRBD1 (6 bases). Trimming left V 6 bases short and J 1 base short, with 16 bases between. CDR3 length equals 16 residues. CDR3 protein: CASRRGGLGSNQPQHF. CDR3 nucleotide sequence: TGTGCCAGCAGACGTGGGGGGCTTGGAAGCAATCAGCCCCAGCATTTT.

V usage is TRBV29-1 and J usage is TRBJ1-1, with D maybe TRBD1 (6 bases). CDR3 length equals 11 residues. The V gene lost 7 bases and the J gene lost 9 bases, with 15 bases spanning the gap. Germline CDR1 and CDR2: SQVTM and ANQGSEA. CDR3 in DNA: TGCAGCGCGCGGGCCGGGACACAAGCTTTCTTT. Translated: CSARAGTQAFF.

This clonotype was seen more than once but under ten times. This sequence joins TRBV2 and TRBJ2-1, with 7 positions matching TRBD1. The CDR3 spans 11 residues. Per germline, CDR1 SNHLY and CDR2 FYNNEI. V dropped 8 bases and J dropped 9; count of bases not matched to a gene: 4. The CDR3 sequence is CASLQGTEQFF. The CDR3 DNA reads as TGTGCCAGCTTACAGGGGACTGAGCAGTTCTTC.

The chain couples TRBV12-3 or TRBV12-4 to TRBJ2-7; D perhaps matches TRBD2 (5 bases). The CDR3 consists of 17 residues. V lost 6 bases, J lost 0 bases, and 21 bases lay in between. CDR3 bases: TGTGCCAGCAGCCCGACGGGGTACCCAAATTTCTCCTACGAGCAGTACTTC. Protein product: CASSPTGYPNFSYEQYF.

The CDR3 nucleotides are TGCAGTGCTTGGACAGGGGGCGGGGAGACCCAGTACTTC. Translated: CSAWTGGGETQYF. V is TRBV20-1 and J is TRBJ2-4, with 11 bases identical to TRBD1. The closer fit of TRBJ2-5 to the DNA end suggests the J call may be wrong. CDR3 length: 13 amino acids. CDR1 and CDR2 from the germline V gene are DFQATT and SNEGSKA (reference sequence).

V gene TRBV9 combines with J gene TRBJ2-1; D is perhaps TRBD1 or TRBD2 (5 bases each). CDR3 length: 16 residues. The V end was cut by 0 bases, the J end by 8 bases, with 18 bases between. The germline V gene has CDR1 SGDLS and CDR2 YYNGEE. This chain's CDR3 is CASSVVGTPTRDEQFF. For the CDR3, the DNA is TGTGCCAGCAGCGTAGTGGGGACCCCTACGAGGGATGAGCAGTTCTTC.

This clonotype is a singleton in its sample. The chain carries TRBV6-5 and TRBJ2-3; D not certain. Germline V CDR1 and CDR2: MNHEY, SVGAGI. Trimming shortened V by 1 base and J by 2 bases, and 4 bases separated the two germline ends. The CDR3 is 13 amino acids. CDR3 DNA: TGTGCCAGCAGTTACTTAGTCACAGATACGCAGTATTTT. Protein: CASSYLVTDTQYF.

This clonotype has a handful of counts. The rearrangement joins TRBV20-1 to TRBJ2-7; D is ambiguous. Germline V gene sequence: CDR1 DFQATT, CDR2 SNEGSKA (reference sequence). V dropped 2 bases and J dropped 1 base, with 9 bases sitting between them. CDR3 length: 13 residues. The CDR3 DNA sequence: TGCAGTGCTAGATCCCAGGAATCCTACGAGCAGTACTTC. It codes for CSARSQESYEQYF.

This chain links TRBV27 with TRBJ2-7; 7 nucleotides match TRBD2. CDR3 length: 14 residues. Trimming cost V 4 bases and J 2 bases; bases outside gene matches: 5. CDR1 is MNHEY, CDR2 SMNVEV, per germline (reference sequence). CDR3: CASSWSSGPYEQYF. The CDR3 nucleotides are TGTGCCAGCAGTTGGTCTAGCGGCCCCTACGAGCAGTACTTC.

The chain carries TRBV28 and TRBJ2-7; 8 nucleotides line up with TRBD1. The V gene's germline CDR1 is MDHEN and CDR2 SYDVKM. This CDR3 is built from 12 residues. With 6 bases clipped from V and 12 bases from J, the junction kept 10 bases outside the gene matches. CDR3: CASSPGYGQGYF. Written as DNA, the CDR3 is TGTGCCAGCAGCCCCGGGTACGGACAGGGGTACTTC.

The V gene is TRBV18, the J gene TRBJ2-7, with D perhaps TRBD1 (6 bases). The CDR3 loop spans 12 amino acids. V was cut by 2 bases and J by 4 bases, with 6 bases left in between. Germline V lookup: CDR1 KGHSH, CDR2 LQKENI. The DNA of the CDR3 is TGTGCCAGCTCACCAGGACAGTACGAGCAGTACTTC. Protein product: CASSPGQYEQYF. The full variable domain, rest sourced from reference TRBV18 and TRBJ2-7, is NAGVMQNPRHLVRRRGQEARLRCSPMKGHSHVYWYRQLPEEGLKFMVYLQKENIIDESGMPKERFSAEFPKEGPSILRIQQVVRGDSAAYFCASSPGQYEQYFGPGTRLTVT.

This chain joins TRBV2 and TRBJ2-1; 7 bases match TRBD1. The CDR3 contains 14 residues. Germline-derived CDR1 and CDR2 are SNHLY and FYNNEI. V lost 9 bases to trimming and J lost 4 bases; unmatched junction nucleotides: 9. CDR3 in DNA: TGTGCCAGTCAGGGGGTCGGACAATACAATGAGCAGTTCTTC. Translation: CASQGVGQYNEQFF. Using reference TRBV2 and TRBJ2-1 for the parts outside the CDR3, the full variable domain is EPEVTQTPSHQVTQMGQEVILRCVPISNHLYFYWYRQILGQKVEFLVSFYNNEISEKSEIFDDQFSVERPDGSNFTLKIRSTKLEDSAMYFCASQGVGQYNEQFFGPGTRLTVL.

The CDR3 protein is CSVRPTGDNQPQHF. The CDR3 nucleotides read TGCAGCGTTCGGCCGACTGGGGACAATCAGCCCCAGCATTTT. The chain uses TRBV29-1 and TRBJ1-5; D unresolved. CDR1 is SQVTM and CDR2 is ANQGSEA in the germline V gene. The CDR3 length is 14 residues. Trimming removed 5 bases from V and 3 bases from J, with 14 bases in between.

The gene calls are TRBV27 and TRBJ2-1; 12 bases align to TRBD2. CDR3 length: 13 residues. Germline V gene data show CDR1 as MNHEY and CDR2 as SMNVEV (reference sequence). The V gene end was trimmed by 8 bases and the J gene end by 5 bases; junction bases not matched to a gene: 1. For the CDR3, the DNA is TGTGCCAGCCGGACTAGCGGGAACAATGAGCAGTTCTTC. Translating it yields CASRTSGNNEQFF.

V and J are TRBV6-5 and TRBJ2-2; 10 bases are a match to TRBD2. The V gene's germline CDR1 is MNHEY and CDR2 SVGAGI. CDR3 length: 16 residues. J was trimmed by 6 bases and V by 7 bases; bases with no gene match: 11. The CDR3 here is CASTRGFSGGPGELFF. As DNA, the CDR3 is TGTGCCAGCACAAGGGGCTTTAGCGGGGGGCCCGGGGAGCTGTTTTTT.

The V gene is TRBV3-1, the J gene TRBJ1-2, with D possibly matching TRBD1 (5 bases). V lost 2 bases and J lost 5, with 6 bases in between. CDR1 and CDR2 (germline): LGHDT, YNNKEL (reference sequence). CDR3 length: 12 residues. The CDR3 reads CASSQRGYGYTF. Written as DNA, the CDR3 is TGTGCCAGCAGCCAACGGGGGTATGGCTACACCTTC.

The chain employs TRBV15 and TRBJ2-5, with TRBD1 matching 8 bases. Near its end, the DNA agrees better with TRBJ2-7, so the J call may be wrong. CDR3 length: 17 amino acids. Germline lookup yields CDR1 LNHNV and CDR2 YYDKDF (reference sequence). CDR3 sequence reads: CATSSPKDRGHHYEQYF. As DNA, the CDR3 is TGTGCCACCAGCAGTCCTAAAGACAGGGGCCATCACTACGAGCAGTACTTC.

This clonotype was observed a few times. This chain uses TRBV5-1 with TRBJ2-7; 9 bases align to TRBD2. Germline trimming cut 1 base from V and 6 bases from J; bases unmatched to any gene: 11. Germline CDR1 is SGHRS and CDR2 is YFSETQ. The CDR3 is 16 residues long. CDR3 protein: CASSLSGLAGRGEQYF. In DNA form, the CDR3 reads TGCGCCAGCAGCTTGAGTGGTCTAGCGGGAAGAGGCGAGCAGTACTTC.

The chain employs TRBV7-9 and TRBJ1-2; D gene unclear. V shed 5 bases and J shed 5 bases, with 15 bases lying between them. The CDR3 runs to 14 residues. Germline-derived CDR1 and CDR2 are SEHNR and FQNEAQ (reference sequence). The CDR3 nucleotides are TGTGCCAGCAGCCCACCGACGACGGGGTATGGCTACACCTTC. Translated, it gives CASSPPTTGYGYTF.

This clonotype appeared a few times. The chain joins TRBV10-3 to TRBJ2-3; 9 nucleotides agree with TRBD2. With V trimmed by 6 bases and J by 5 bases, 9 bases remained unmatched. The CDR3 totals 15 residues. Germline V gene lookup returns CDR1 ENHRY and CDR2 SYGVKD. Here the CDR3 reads CAISPTSGRGDTQYF. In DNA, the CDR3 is TGTGCCATCAGCCCTACTAGCGGGCGGGGAGATACGCAGTATTTT.

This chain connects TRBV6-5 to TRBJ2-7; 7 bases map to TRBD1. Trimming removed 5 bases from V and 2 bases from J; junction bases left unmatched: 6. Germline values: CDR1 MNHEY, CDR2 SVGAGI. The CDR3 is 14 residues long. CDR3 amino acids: CASSQDRNTYEQYF. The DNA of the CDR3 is TGTGCCAGCAGTCAGGACAGGAACACCTACGAGCAGTACTTC.

The CDR3 loop is CATSRGDTEAFF. The CDR3 DNA follows: TGTGCCACCAGCAGAGGGGACACTGAAGCTTTCTTT. The chain has TRBV15 and TRBJ1-1; D ambiguous. The V gene's germline CDR1 is LNHNV and CDR2 YYDKDF (reference sequence). V was pared by 1 base and J by 3 bases, with 3 bases between. CDR3 length: 12 residues.

DNA of the CDR3: TGTGCCAGCTCACCACCGACTAGCGGGGGGACCCAGTACTTC. Protein sequence: CASSPPTSGGTQYF. This sequence joins TRBV18 and TRBJ2-5; 12 bases map to TRBD2. The CDR3 loop spans 14 amino acids. V lost 0 bases and J lost 7; bases outside the gene matches: 0. CDR1 is KGHSH, CDR2 LQKENI, per germline.

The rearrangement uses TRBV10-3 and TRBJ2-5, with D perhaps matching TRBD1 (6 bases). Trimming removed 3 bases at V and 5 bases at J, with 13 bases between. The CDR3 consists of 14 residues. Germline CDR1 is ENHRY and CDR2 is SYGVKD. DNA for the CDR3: TGTGCCATCAGTGATCACACAGGGCTGGAGACCCAGTACTTC. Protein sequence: CAISDHTGLETQYF.

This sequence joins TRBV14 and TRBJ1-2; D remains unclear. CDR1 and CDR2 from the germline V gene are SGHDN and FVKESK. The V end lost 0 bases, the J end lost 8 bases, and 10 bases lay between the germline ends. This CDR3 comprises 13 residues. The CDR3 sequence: CASSQDSSAGYTF. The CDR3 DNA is TGTGCCAGCAGCCAAGATAGCAGTGCCGGCTACACCTTC. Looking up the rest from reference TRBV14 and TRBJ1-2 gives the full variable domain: EAGVTQFPSHSVIEKGQTVTLRCDPISGHDNLYWYRRVMGKEIKFLLHFVKESKQDESGMPNNRFLAERTGGTYSTLKVQPAELEDSGVYFCASSQDSSAGYTFGSGTRLTVV.

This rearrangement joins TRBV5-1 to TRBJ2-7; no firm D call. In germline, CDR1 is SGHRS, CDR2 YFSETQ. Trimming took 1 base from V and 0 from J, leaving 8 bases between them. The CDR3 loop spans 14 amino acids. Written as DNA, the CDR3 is TGCGCCAGCAGCTTGCGCCAGAACTCCTACGAGCAGTACTTC. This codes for CASSLRQNSYEQYF.